These 29 T cell receptor beta chains were all obtained from the same sample, sequenced in a study of cytomegalovirus exposure and HLA in healthy donors. The PCR had 60 Vbeta and 13 Jbeta primers. The data were produced by immunoSEQ multiplex PCR, yet TCRdb's version contains in-frame clones alone and is incomplete. This table has roughly 98,000 clones, roughly 76% appearing once. Sequencing used PBMCs. These receptors were obtained from a man aged 35-49 years in good health and CMV-seronegative.

The chain has TRBV9 and TRBJ2-7; 8 nucleotides line up with TRBD2. With 0 bases clipped from V and 6 bases from J, the junction kept 5 bases outside the gene matches. The germline gives CDR1 SGDLS, CDR2 YYNGEE. This CDR3 comprises 14 residues. The DNA of the CDR3 is TGTGCCAGCAGCGTAGCGGGACTAGGGATCGAGCAGTACTTC. Residues: CASSVAGLGIEQYF. The full variable domain, its missing parts supplied by reference TRBV9 and TRBJ2-7, is DSGVTQTPKHLITATGQRVTLRCSPRSGDLSVYWYQQSLDQGLQFLIQYYNGEERAKGNILERFSAQQFPDLHSELNLSSLELGDSALYFCASSVAGLGIEQYFGPGTRLTVT.

The J gene is TRBJ2-3, the V gene TRBV9, with D unclear. The V gene lost 4 bases and the J gene lost 1 base, with 13 bases spanning the gap. This CDR3 spans 15 amino acids. The germline V gene has CDR1 SGDLS and CDR2 YYNGEE. The DNA of the CDR3 is TGTGCCAGCAGCCCCATTGTAGCTGGCACAGATACGCAGTATTTT. Translation gives CASSPIVAGTDTQYF.

V usage is TRBV9 and J usage is TRBJ1-1; 9 nucleotides align to TRBD1. The CDR3 length is 14 residues. Trimming took 4 bases from V and 1 from J; bases not matched to a gene: 2. The germline CDR1 and CDR2 sequences are SGDLS and YYNGEE. The CDR3 region has the DNA TGTGCCAGCAGCCGGGGACAGGGGAACACTGAAGCTTTCTTT. Its protein product is CASSRGQGNTEAFF.

J is TRBJ2-2 and V is TRBV6-5, with D tentatively TRBD2 (5 bases). Germline CDR1 reads MNHEY; CDR2 reads SVGAGI. CDR3 length: 14 amino acids. The V end lost 7 bases, the J end lost 0 bases, and 9 bases lay between the germline ends. The CDR3 spells CASNRGTNTGELFF. The CDR3 DNA is TGTGCCAGCAATCGGGGAACGAACACCGGGGAGCTGTTTTTT.

This clone occurred once. The chain uses TRBV4-2 and TRBJ2-3, with TRBD2 as a possible D gene (6 bases). The V end lost 0 bases, the J end lost 7 bases, and 20 bases lay between the germline ends. The CDR3 extends over 17 amino acids. The germline CDR1 and CDR2 sequences are LGHNA and YNFKEQ. CDR3 coding DNA: TGTGCCAGCAGCCAAGATTGGGGGGAGACATCCACTAATACGCAGTATTTT. Its protein product is CASSQDWGETSTNTQYF.

The rearrangement joins TRBV7-3 to TRBJ1-2, with 11 bases lining up with TRBD1. The CDR3 is made up of 17 amino acids. Germline CDR1 is SGHTA and CDR2 is FQGTGA. V shed 2 bases, J shed 8 bases, and the junction held 13 bases outside the gene matches. The CDR3 loop reads CASSLSHSGQGAKGYTF. CDR3 nucleotides: TGTGCCAGCAGCTTATCTCATTCCGGACAGGGGGCGAAAGGCTACACCTTC.

V is TRBV5-6 and J is TRBJ2-3; 9 bases align to TRBD1. The CDR3 extends over 15 amino acids. After removal of 4 bases from V and 0 bases from J, the junction contained 3 bases not matched to a gene. Germline CDR1 is SGHDT and CDR2 is YYEEEE. This CDR3 reads CASSKDRGSTDTQYF. The CDR3 region has the DNA TGTGCCAGCAGCAAGGACAGGGGCAGCACAGATACGCAGTATTTT.

The V call is TRBV5-6, the J call TRBJ2-5, with 13 bases lining up with TRBD2. The CDR3 covers 16 residues. Germline CDR1 is SGHDT and CDR2 is YYEEEE. Unmatched junction bases numbered 8, after V lost 4 bases and J lost 5 bases. The CDR3 loop reads CASSPELAGGLETQYF. DNA for the CDR3: TGTGCCAGCAGCCCCGAACTAGCGGGAGGGCTGGAGACCCAGTACTTC. Complete variable domain (other parts from reference TRBV5-6 and TRBJ2-5): DAGVTQSPTHLIKTRGQQVTLRCSPKSGHDTVSWYQQALGQGPQFIFQYYEEEERQRGNFPDRFSGHQFPNYSSELNVNALLLGDSALYLCASSPELAGGLETQYFGPGTRLLVL.

The gene calls are TRBV28 and TRBJ2-7; D remains unclear. CDR1 and CDR2 (germline): MDHEN, SYDVKM. The V gene lost 4 bases and the J gene lost 4 bases, with 5 bases spanning the gap. CDR3 length equals 11 residues. The CDR3 reads CASSSFYEQYF. As DNA, the CDR3 is TGTGCCAGCAGTTCCTTTTACGAGCAGTACTTC.

The CDR3 DNA reads as TGTGCCAGCAGTTCCCCAACCGGACAGGCGCTGTTTTTT. Translation gives CASSSPTGQALFF. The chain has TRBV28 and TRBJ1-4, with TRBD1 identical over 7 bases. Germline CDR1 MDHEN, CDR2 SYDVKM. The length of the CDR3 is 13 residues. Trimming took 4 bases from V and 14 from J; bases not matched to a gene: 10.

This rearrangement joins TRBV5-1 to TRBJ2-3; 13 bases line up with TRBD2. V dropped 2 bases and J dropped 2; count of bases not matched to a gene: 8. This CDR3 spans 18 amino acids. Germline V gene sequence: CDR1 SGHRS, CDR2 YFSETQ. CDR3 sequence reads: CASSLWTSGGLDTDTQYF. The CDR3 region has the DNA TGCGCCAGCAGCTTATGGACTAGCGGGGGCCTCGACACAGATACGCAGTATTTT. The full variable domain, in which reference TRBV5-1 and TRBJ2-3 provide the parts outside the CDR3, is KAGVTQTPRYLIKTRGQQVTLSCSPISGHRSVSWYQQTPGQGLQFLFEYFSETQRNKGNFPGRFSGRQFSNSRSEMNVSTLELGDSALYLCASSLWTSGGLDTDTQYFGPGTRLTVL.

A single count supports this clone. The J gene is TRBJ2-2, the V gene TRBV7-9; 8 bases are a match to TRBD1. The junction had 7 bases not matched to a gene; V was cut back by 5 bases and J by 5 bases. The CDR3 has 15 residues. The V gene's germline CDR1 is SEHNR and CDR2 FQNEAQ (reference sequence). CDR3 nucleotides: TGTGCCAGCAGCCCGAGGACAGGGTTAACCGGGGAGCTGTTTTTT. This gives the protein CASSPRTGLTGELFF.

Of note for this clone: Relative to the germline gene, one junction end is altered; a read error may explain this. The chain has TRBV7-9 and TRBJ2-2; TRBD2 aligns across 14 bases. The germline gives CDR1 SEHNR, CDR2 FQNEAQ (reference sequence). CDR3 length: 15 amino acids. The CDR3 nucleotides read TGTTCCAGCAGAAGACTAGCGGGAGGGACCGGGGAGCTGTTTTTT. Its protein is CSSRRLAGGTGELFF.

Only a few counts were recorded for this clone. This chain links TRBV11-2 with TRBJ2-7; 11 nucleotides agree with TRBD2. Looked up from germline, CDR1 is SGHAT and CDR2 is FQNNGV. The CDR3 sequence is 15 residues long. V lost 1 base, J lost 7 bases, and 6 bases stayed unmatched. CDR3 bases: TGTGCCAGCAGCTTAGCGCTAGCGGGAGGTTTGGAGCAGTACTTC. It codes for CASSLALAGGLEQYF.

The V and J genes are TRBV19 and TRBJ1-1, with 9 bases matching TRBD1. Germline V gives CDR1 LNHDA, CDR2 SQIVND (reference sequence). J gave up 4 bases and V 2 bases, and 11 bases lay outside the gene matches. The CDR3 has 17 residues. The CDR3, as DNA: TGTGCCAGTAGTATACTCCCGGGACAGGGTATGAGCACTGAAGCTTTCTTT. Protein product: CASSILPGQGMSTEAFF.

The chain joins TRBV6-5 to TRBJ2-7; perhaps TRBD1 as D (5 bases). The V and J ends lost 5 bases and 5 bases respectively, with 16 bases between them. Germline V gene lookup returns CDR1 MNHEY and CDR2 SVGAGI. CDR3 length: 14 residues. CDR3 sequence: CASSDRWSSDEQYF. Here the CDR3 DNA reads TGTGCCAGCAGTGACAGATGGAGTTCGGACGAGCAGTACTTC.

This clone showed up just a few times. The chain uses TRBV5-4 and TRBJ2-1; TRBD2 agrees at 8 bases. The CDR3 sequence is 16 residues long. Germline lookup yields CDR1 SGHNT and CDR2 YYREEE (reference sequence). V lost 0 bases to trimming and J lost 8 bases; unmatched junction nucleotides: 10. This chain's CDR3 is CASSLDGDSGVYEQFF. In DNA, the CDR3 is TGTGCCAGCAGCTTGGACGGCGATAGCGGGGTCTATGAGCAGTTCTTC.

The rearrangement uses TRBV18 and TRBJ1-2, with D uncertain. The V end lost 6 bases, the J end lost 2 bases, and 16 bases lay between the germline ends. This CDR3 has 15 amino acids. In germline, CDR1 is KGHSH, CDR2 LQKENI. The chain's CDR3 is CASSVLDSPNYGYTF. CDR3 coding DNA: TGTGCCAGCTCGGTACTGGACTCACCGAACTATGGCTACACCTTC.

The chain uses TRBV19 and TRBJ2-1, with 9 bases identical to TRBD1. The CDR3 runs to 15 residues. After removal of 4 bases from V and 6 bases from J, the junction contained 7 bases not matched to a gene. Germline CDR1 and CDR2: LNHDA and SQIVND (reference sequence). Written as DNA, the CDR3 is TGTGCCAGTAGTACGGGACAGGGCCTTCCCAATGAGCAGTTCTTC. Amino acid sequence: CASSTGQGLPNEQFF.

This chain uses TRBV28 with TRBJ1-2, with D maybe TRBD1 (5 bases). V was shortened by 4 bases and J by 2 bases, with 17 bases between the two germline ends. Germline CDR1 and CDR2: MDHEN and SYDVKM. The CDR3 loop spans 16 amino acids. The CDR3 here is CASSSSGGMVNYGYTF. In nucleotides, the CDR3 is TGTGCCAGCAGTTCCTCCGGGGGGATGGTCAACTATGGCTACACCTTC.

The chain is built from TRBV5-1 and TRBJ1-2; D remains ambiguous. Germline V lookup: CDR1 SGHRS, CDR2 YFSETQ. Trimming removed 1 base at V and 8 bases at J, with 21 bases between. This CDR3 has 16 residues. The CDR3 nucleotides are TGCGCCAGCAGCTTGTCAGGAGGCTCTGGTCCTTTCGGCTACACCTTC. Translation gives CASSLSGGSGPFGYTF.

The CDR3 is CASSGTYSYEQYF. As DNA, the CDR3 is TGTGCCAGTAGTGGGACATACTCCTACGAGCAGTACTTC. This chain joins TRBV19 and TRBJ2-7, with D perhaps TRBD1 (6 bases). This CDR3 is 13 amino acids long. The germline CDR1 and CDR2 sequences are LNHDA and SQIVND (reference sequence). The germline V and J ends were trimmed by 5 bases and 0 bases, with 8 bases remaining between them.

The chain combines TRBV28 with TRBJ2-7; TRBD1 is a possible D gene (6 bases). V gave up 7 bases and J gave up 0 bases, with 16 bases separating them. The CDR3 has 15 amino acids. Germline-derived CDR1 and CDR2 are MDHEN and SYDVKM. DNA for the CDR3: TGTGCCAGCACCACCCCGGGACAATCCTCCTACGAGCAGTACTTC. Translation: CASTTPGQSSYEQYF. Looking up the rest from reference TRBV28 and TRBJ2-7 gives the full variable domain: DVKVTQSSRYLVKRTGEKVFLECVQDMDHENMFWYRQDPGLGLRLIYFSYDVKMKEKGDIPEGYSVSREKKERFSLILESASTNQTSMYLCASTTPGQSSYEQYFGPGTRLTVT.

The V gene is TRBV28, the J gene TRBJ1-1; D may be TRBD1 (5 bases). Germline V gene data show CDR1 as MDHEN and CDR2 as SYDVKM. CDR3 length equals 13 residues. Trimming left V 2 bases short and J 4 bases short, with 8 bases between. This CDR3 is CASSLGARTEAFF. For the CDR3, the DNA is TGTGCCAGCAGTTTAGGGGCACGCACTGAAGCTTTCTTT.

This clone showed up just a few times. The rearrangement uses TRBV7-9 and TRBJ2-7, with TRBD1 identical over 7 bases. Losses at the gene ends were 4 bases for V and 0 bases for J; bases not matched to a gene: 6. Germline CDR1 and CDR2: SEHNR and FQNEAQ (reference sequence). The CDR3 consists of 15 residues. DNA of the CDR3: TGTGCCAGCAGCTCTATGACAGGGACCTCCTACGAGCAGTACTTC. It is translated as CASSSMTGTSYEQYF. Full variable domain (outside the CDR3, taken from reference TRBV7-9 and TRBJ2-7): DTGVSQNPRHKITKRGQNVTFRCDPISEHNRLYWYRQTLGQGPEFLTYFQNEAQLEKSRLLSDRFSAERPKGSFSTLEIQRTEQGDSAMYLCASSSMTGTSYEQYFGPGTRLTVT.

This chain uses TRBV5-1 with TRBJ2-7, with a weak D call TRBD2 (6 bases). This CDR3 has 13 amino acids. Germline CDR1 reads SGHRS; CDR2 reads YFSETQ. V shed 5 bases and J shed 4 bases, with 13 bases lying between them. The CDR3 sequence is CASSSGTDYEQYF. CDR3 sequence (DNA): TGCGCCAGCAGTTCCGGGACTGATTACGAGCAGTACTTC.

In DNA, the CDR3 is TGCGCCAGCAGCCCAATCACAGTCTCCTACGAGCAGTACTTC. Residues: CASSPITVSYEQYF. V is TRBV5-1 and J is TRBJ2-7; no reliable D call. Germline CDR1 SGHRS, CDR2 YFSETQ. The CDR3 extends over 14 amino acids. V lost 4 bases and J 0 bases, leaving 11 bases between the germline ends.

V is TRBV28 and J is TRBJ1-2; 9 bases fit TRBD1. J gave up 4 bases and V 5 bases, and 11 bases lay outside the gene matches. Germline assignment: CDR1 MDHEN and CDR2 SYDVKM. The CDR3 length is 16 residues. The CDR3 is CASSLERTGEVYGYTF. CDR3 coding DNA: TGTGCCAGCAGTCTCGAGCGGACAGGGGAGGTCTATGGCTACACCTTC.

CDR3 region: CASSLVIDNTGELFF. The CDR3 nucleotides are TGTGCCAGCAGTTTGGTAATAGATAACACCGGGGAGCTGTTTTTT. This chain joins TRBV28 and TRBJ2-2; D not certain. Trimming pared 3 bases from V and 2 bases from J, leaving 10 bases between. The germline V gene encodes CDR1 MDHEN and CDR2 SYDVKM. The CDR3 has 15 residues.